The 9 T cell receptor beta chains in this list originate from one sample, sequenced in a study of T cell responses to AZD1222 COVID-19 vaccine. Clones were sequenced by immunoSEQ multiplex PCR, and TCRdb holds only the in-frame ones, with some missing. This table has 100,000 or so clones, around nine tenths appearing once. The input for sequencing was peripheral blood, taken on day 0 of AZD1222 vaccination. These receptors all come from an adult in good health.

This clone turned up a few times. J is TRBJ2-5 and V is TRBV6-1; 8 bases fit TRBD1. Trimming cost V 1 base and J 5 bases; bases outside gene matches: 9. CDR1 is MNHNS and CDR2 is SASEGT in the germline V gene. This CDR3 spans 16 amino acids. The CDR3 DNA follows: TGTGCCAGCAGTGAAGACCCTAGCAGGGGGCGTGAGACCCAGTACTTC. It translates to CASSEDPSRGRETQYF.

J is TRBJ2-1 and V is TRBV9; 7 bases fit TRBD2. V was clipped by 4 bases and J by 10 bases; unmatched bases: 8. Germline assignment: CDR1 SGDLS and CDR2 YYNGEE. The CDR3 length is 13 residues. CDR3 region: CASSPGRAGEQFF. For the CDR3, the DNA is TGTGCCAGCAGCCCGGGCCGAGCGGGGGAGCAGTTCTTC.

CDR3: CASSLFLPDTQYF. CDR3 sequence (DNA): TGTGCCAGCAGCCTATTTCTCCCAGATACGCAGTATTTT. The rearrangement joins TRBV6-5 to TRBJ2-3; D not resolved. CDR3 length: 13 residues. Trimming stripped 6 bases from V and 4 bases from J, with 11 bases between. CDR1 is MNHEY and CDR2 is SVGAGI in the germline V gene.

V gene TRBV4-1 combines with J gene TRBJ1-6, with 8 bases aligning to TRBD1. The CDR3 has 16 amino acids. V shed 2 bases and J 7 bases; nucleotides not matched to a gene: 7. In germline, CDR1 is MGHRA, CDR2 YSYEKL. The chain's CDR3 is CASSQPRTGWNSPLHF. CDR3 DNA sequence: TGCGCCAGCAGCCAACCTCGGACAGGGTGGAATTCACCCCTCCACTTT.

This chain links TRBV27 with TRBJ1-6; a weak D match, TRBD1 (6 bases). CDR3 size: 16 residues. Per germline, CDR1 MNHEY and CDR2 SMNVEV (reference sequence). With 2 bases removed from V and 6 bases from J, the gap between germline ends came to 14 bases. The DNA for the CDR3 is TGTGCCAGCAGTTTAATCCAGGGGCTGGGTAATTCACCCCTCCACTTT. Its protein product is CASSLIQGLGNSPLHF.

This chain connects TRBV29-1 to TRBJ1-2; the D is unclear. Germline lookup yields CDR1 SQVTM and CDR2 ANQGSEA. This CDR3 is built from 13 residues. Trimming took 7 bases from V and 1 from J, leaving 13 bases between them. The CDR3 DNA is TGCAGCGCCGAAGACCGTGATAACTATGGCTACACCTTC. Residues: CSAEDRDNYGYTF. Complete variable domain (other parts from reference TRBV29-1 and TRBJ1-2): SAVISQKPSRDICQRGTSLTIQCQVDSQVTMMFWYRQQPGQSLTLIATANQGSEATYESGFVIDKFPISRPNLTFSTLTVSNMSPEDSSIYLCSAEDRDNYGYTFGSGTRLTVV.

The V gene is TRBV12-3 or TRBV12-4, the J gene TRBJ1-2, with D maybe TRBD1 (6 bases). The V gene lost 3 bases and the J gene lost 10 bases, with 15 bases spanning the gap. CDR3 length equals 13 residues. The CDR3 loop is CASSFSGAGLYTF. CDR3 nucleotide sequence: TGTGCCAGCAGTTTTTCGGGGGCAGGCCTCTACACCTTC.

On this clone itself: Other DNA sequences within the sample encode an identical CDR3. The V call is TRBV5-1, the J call TRBJ2-7, with TRBD1 as a possible D gene (6 bases). The germline gives CDR1 SGHRS, CDR2 YFSETQ. The CDR3 has 14 amino acids. Deletions cut 0 bases from V and 2 bases from J, with 9 bases between. In nucleotides, the CDR3 is TGCGCCAGCAGCTTGGACAGGGCTACCTACGAGCAGTACTTC. Translating it yields CASSLDRATYEQYF.

The chain links TRBV6-5 to TRBJ2-2; 13 bases fit TRBD2. The CDR3 is made up of 14 amino acids. V shed 6 bases, J shed 8 bases, and the junction held 3 bases outside the gene matches. Germline lookup yields CDR1 MNHEY and CDR2 SVGAGI. CDR3 sequence reads: CASRTSGGTGELFF. The CDR3 nucleotides read TGTGCCAGCAGGACTAGCGGGGGGACTGGGGAGCTGTTTTTT.